This T cell receptor (beta chain) is drawn from a study of Ad26.COV2.S vaccination and SARS-CoV-2 variants. Measured with immunoSEQ multiplex PCR; TCRdb has only the in-frame clones, and not every one. Seen here are 350,000 to 400,000 clones, 80% to 90% observed once, and the top ten hold roughly 3.2%. The CDR3 totals 15 residues. V lost 2 bases and J 6 bases, leaving 17 bases between the germline ends. Germline CDR1 and CDR2: SGHNT and YYREEE (reference sequence). Treatment of the sample: some 20 received Ad26.COV2.S at low or high dose, single or two shots; 5 received placebo; per-sample allocation not given. Day 63 after the first injection of vaccine or placebo was the sampling time.

This sample comprised peripheral blood, obtained in a trial of Ad26.COV2.S vaccine versus placebo. This clonotype was obtained from a person between 18 and 60 years old who received the Ad26.COV2.S COVID-19 vaccine or a placebo. The rearrangement links TRBV5-4 to TRBJ1-1, with a possible D match to TRBD1 (5 bases). CDR3 DNA sequence: TGTGCCAGCAGCTTTGATTCAGGGCCCGGGGCTGAAGCTTTCTTT. Protein product: CASSFDSGPGAEAFF.